Below, one T cell receptor beta chain is given with its context. Its antigen is still unknown. The data were taken from a study of CD8 T cells in Susac syndrome. About the study: Patients with Susac syndrome, at blood draw, were therapy-naive, on corticosteroids, or on intravenous immunoglobulin alone.

RNA was extracted with the RNeasy kit, and a quantity of roughly 0.5 to 1 ug was reverse transcribed using random hexamers. Each CDR3 protein gets one entry after TCRdb re-called the immunoSEQ multiplex PCR reads with MiXCR. Among roughly 130,000 distinct CDR3 sequences listed, roughly 94% were seen once. Germline V gene data show CDR1 as SGHRS and CDR2 as YFSETQ. The CDR3 runs 13 residues. V lost 1 base and J lost 4, with 8 bases in between. General study findings and limits: Within total CD8+ repertoires, around 15 Susac-specific public clones were found, and within CD8+ TEMRA repertoires, about 5.

This TCR was recovered from a human donor with Susac syndrome. Material for sequencing was CD8+ T cells from PBMCs. The chain combines TRBV5-1 with TRBJ1-2; D not resolved. The CDR3 spells CASSLSAVYGYTF. Here the CDR3 DNA reads TGCGCCAGCAGCTTGTCGGCAGTCTATGGCTACACCTTC.